This T cell receptor beta chain was identified during a study of shared clonotypes between healthy human individuals. Points from the study as a whole: A few donors shared about 4.5% of their naive CD4 clonotypes.

Details on this clone: Its cognate antigen is unknown.

The germline gives CDR1 MDHEN, CDR2 SYDVKM. Trimming cost V 4 bases and J 5 bases, with 17 bases left between them. This CDR3 has 15 residues. An even split of each subset's genomic DNA across several immunoSEQ plates was performed. This table comes from immunoSEQ multiplex PCR, and its TCRdb copy is limited to in-frame clones, with some not included. The table records 2,500,000 or so clones, roughly 90% of them present only once. The material sequenced was naive CD4+ T cells from PBMCs. Specified subset: CD45RA+ positively selected. The sequence derives from a man aged 18-30 years in good health. Some clones in this sample may be carry-over from other donors' samples. V and J are TRBV28 and TRBJ1-2, with no clear D. Written as DNA, the CDR3 is TGTGCCAGCAGTTCCATGACCTGGGAGTCTTATGGCTACACCTTC. This gives the protein CASSSMTWESYGYTF.